This entry lists 7 T cell receptor beta chains sequenced from one sample in a study of blood T cell repertoires in COVID-19. Sequencing used immunoSEQ multiplex PCR; TCRdb keeps in-frame clones, though not all of them. The data contain about 180,000 clones, 87% of them singletons. The sample taken for sequencing was peripheral blood. These receptor sequences come from a woman aged 50 to 60 with acute or convalescent COVID-19.

CDR3 residues: CASSSGEASGNTIYF. Here the CDR3 DNA reads TGCGCCAGCAGCTCTGGTGAGGCCTCTGGAAACACCATATATTTT. The chain is built from TRBV5-1 and TRBJ1-3; D call uncertain. From germline, CDR1 is SGHRS and CDR2 YFSETQ. The CDR3 extends over 15 amino acids. V dropped 3 bases and J dropped 0 bases, with 10 bases sitting between them.

The chain uses TRBV6-6 and TRBJ1-1; possible D gene TRBD1, 6 bases. V lost 2 bases and J lost 1, with 14 bases in between. The CDR3 runs to 16 residues. Germline V lookup: CDR1 MNHNY, CDR2 SVGAGI (reference sequence). For the CDR3, the DNA is TGTGCCAGCAGTTACGGGGCAGGGGTCCCGAACACTGAAGCTTTCTTT. Translated: CASSYGAGVPNTEAFF.

This chain connects TRBV7-9 to TRBJ2-5; 7 nucleotides agree with TRBD2. The CDR3 sequence is 13 residues long. Germline CDR1 reads SEHNR; CDR2 reads FQNEAQ (reference sequence). J was trimmed by 7 bases and V by 5 bases; bases with no gene match: 7. The CDR3 loop is CASSRTSVATQYF. The CDR3 DNA sequence: TGTGCCAGCAGCCGTACTAGCGTGGCGACCCAGTACTTC.

The rearrangement joins TRBV30 to TRBJ1-2; D is uncertain. The germline V gene has CDR1 GTSNPN and CDR2 SVGIG (reference sequence). V lost 0 bases and J 8 bases, leaving 16 bases between the germline ends. The CDR3 sequence is 14 residues long. The CDR3 spells CAWSVSHREGGYTF. The CDR3 DNA follows: TGTGCCTGGAGTGTAAGTCACCGGGAGGGCGGCTACACCTTC.

The rearrangement uses TRBV3-1 (or the pseudogene TRBV3-2) and TRBJ2-3; the match to TRBD2 covers 15 bases. Per the germline V gene, CDR1 is LGHDT and CDR2 is YNNKEL (reference sequence). Unmatched junction bases numbered 5, after V lost 4 bases and J lost 0 bases. The length of the CDR3 is 18 residues. This CDR3 is CASSRTSGGGASTDTQYF. The DNA for the CDR3 is TGTGCCAGCAGCCGGACTAGCGGGGGGGGTGCTAGCACAGATACGCAGTATTTT.

The chain combines TRBV6-6 with TRBJ1-3; TRBD1 might be the D (6 bases). Germline CDR1 and CDR2: MNHNY and SVGAGI (reference sequence). Trimming stripped 5 bases from V and 0 bases from J, with 14 bases between. The CDR3 is made up of 16 amino acids. CDR3 sequence (DNA): TGTGCCAGCAGTAGGGACACCAGGAGCTCTGGAAACACCATATATTTT. Protein sequence: CASSRDTRSSGNTIYF.

The rearrangement uses TRBV4-1 and TRBJ1-1; D call uncertain. The ends were cut back, 1 base at V and 7 bases at J, with 13 bases in the middle. The CDR3 is 14 residues long. The germline CDR1 and CDR2 sequences are MGHRA and YSYEKL. The CDR3 loop reads CASSQVPRAIEAFF. The CDR3 bases are TGCGCCAGCAGCCAAGTTCCCCGCGCTATTGAAGCTTTCTTT.